The next 4 T cell receptor beta chains were all read from a single sample in a study of blood T cell repertoires in COVID-19. Generated by immunoSEQ multiplex PCR, the TCRdb table keeps only in-frame clones and is missing some. The table includes 120,000 or so clones, more than 70% detected once. Sequenced input: peripheral blood. These receptors were collected from a human donor in a cohort sampled during active COVID-19.

J is TRBJ2-1 and V is TRBV5-6; 8 bases align to TRBD2. The CDR3 sequence is 16 residues long. Trimming took 3 bases from V and 5 from J; bases not matched to a gene: 10. In germline, CDR1 is SGHDT, CDR2 YYEEEE. The CDR3 coding sequence is TGTGCCAGCAGCTATGCCGGGACTAGGAGGGACAATGAGCAGTTCTTC. It is translated as CASSYAGTRRDNEQFF.

The gene calls are TRBV6-5 and TRBJ2-2; 12 bases are a match to TRBD2. This CDR3 comprises 15 residues. V trimming: 6 bases; J trimming: 3 bases; junction bases outside the gene matches: 2. Germline CDR1 and CDR2: MNHEY and SVGAGI. The DNA for the CDR3 is TGTGCCAGCAGAAGGACTAGCGGGGACACCGGGGAGCTGTTTTTT. Residues: CASRRTSGDTGELFF.

The chain couples TRBV11-2 to TRBJ2-5; TRBD2 agrees at 12 bases. V lost 6 bases to trimming and J lost 4 bases; unmatched junction nucleotides: 9. There are 16 residues in the CDR3. Germline lookup yields CDR1 SGHAT and CDR2 FQNNGV. This CDR3 reads CASRASTSGRVETQYF. CDR3 bases: TGTGCCAGCAGAGCATCGACTAGCGGGAGAGTAGAGACCCAGTACTTC.

The chain recombines TRBV11-2 with TRBJ1-5, with D perhaps matching TRBD1 (5 bases). Trimming cost V 4 bases and J 2 bases, with 9 bases left between them. The CDR3 is 14 residues long. Germline CDR1 and CDR2: SGHAT and FQNNGV. CDR3 sequence: CASSSGGRNQPQHF. CDR3 nucleotides: TGTGCCAGCAGCTCCGGGGGACGCAATCAGCCCCAGCATTTT. Complete variable domain (other parts from reference TRBV11-2 and TRBJ1-5): EAGVAQSPRYKIIEKRQSVAFWCNPISGHATLYWYQQILGQGPKLLIQFQNNGVVDDSQLPKDRFSAERLKGVDSTLKIQPAKLEDSAVYLCASSSGGRNQPQHFGDGTRLSIL.